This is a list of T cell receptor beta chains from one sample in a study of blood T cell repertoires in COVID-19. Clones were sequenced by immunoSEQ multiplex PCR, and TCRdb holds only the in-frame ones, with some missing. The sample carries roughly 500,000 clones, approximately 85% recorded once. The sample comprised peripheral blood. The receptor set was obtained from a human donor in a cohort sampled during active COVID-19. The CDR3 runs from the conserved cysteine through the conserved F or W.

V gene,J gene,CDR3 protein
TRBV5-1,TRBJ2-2,CASSPTGGLAGGPVSGELFF
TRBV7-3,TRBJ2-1,CASSPSGGNEQFF
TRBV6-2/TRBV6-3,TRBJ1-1,CASSYLGTGYGEDTEAFF
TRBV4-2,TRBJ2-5,CASSPSRGTQETQYF
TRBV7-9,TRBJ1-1,CASSRRGDSGSTEAFF
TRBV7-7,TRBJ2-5,CASSPLAGGPGETQYF
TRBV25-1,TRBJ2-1,CASYGGQGAIGEQFF
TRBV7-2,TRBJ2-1,CASSSGGLAKPEQFF
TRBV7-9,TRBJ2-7,CASSLQGAYEQYF
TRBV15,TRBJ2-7,CATSPRQGQYEQYF
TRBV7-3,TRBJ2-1,CASSSRLAGGPSSYNEQFF
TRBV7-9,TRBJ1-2,CASSLILSGGFGYTF
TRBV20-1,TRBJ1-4,CSASRDRAEKVFF
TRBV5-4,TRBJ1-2,CASSFQGQGIGGYTF
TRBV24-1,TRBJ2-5,CATSDFVEGKETQYF
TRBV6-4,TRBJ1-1,CASSSGFRNTEAFF
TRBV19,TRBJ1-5,CASRRRGNQPQHF
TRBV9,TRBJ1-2,CASSAQGLQHGYTF
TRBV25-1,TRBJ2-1,CASSESGRDHEQFF
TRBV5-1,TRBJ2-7,CASSPGQFSNSFHLDHEQYF
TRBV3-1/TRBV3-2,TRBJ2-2,CARPRGLASTGELFF
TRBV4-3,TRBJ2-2,CASSHRTGTGELFF
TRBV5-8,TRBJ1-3,CASSVARGPGNTIYF
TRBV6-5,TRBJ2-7,CASKPDRNSYEQYF
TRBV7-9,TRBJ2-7,CASRGTGGHEQYF
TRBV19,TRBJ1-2,CASHGQNGDLNYGYTF
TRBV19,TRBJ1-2,CASSSASPVGNYGYTF
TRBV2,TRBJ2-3,CASSRGRADTQYF
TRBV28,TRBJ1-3,CASSFSPRVKGNTIYF
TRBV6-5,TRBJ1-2,CASSYSEQSGYTF
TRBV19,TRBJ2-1,CASSIEAGGGNEQFF
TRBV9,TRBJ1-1,CASSAGLGGAEAFF
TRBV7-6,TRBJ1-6,CASSLLYRGDSPLHF
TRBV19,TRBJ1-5,CASSIRGYSNQPQHF
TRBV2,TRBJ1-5,CASSEHNQPQHF
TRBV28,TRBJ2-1,CASSPYYNEQFF
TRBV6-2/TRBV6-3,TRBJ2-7,CASSYYGGREQYF
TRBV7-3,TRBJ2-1,CASSPTSGTPSYNEQFF
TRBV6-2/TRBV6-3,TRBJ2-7,CASSSTIGEQYF
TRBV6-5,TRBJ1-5,CASSYAGEYQPQHF
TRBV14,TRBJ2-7,CASSPNRGLLSYEQYF
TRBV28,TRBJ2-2,CASSLPGVPSNTGELFF